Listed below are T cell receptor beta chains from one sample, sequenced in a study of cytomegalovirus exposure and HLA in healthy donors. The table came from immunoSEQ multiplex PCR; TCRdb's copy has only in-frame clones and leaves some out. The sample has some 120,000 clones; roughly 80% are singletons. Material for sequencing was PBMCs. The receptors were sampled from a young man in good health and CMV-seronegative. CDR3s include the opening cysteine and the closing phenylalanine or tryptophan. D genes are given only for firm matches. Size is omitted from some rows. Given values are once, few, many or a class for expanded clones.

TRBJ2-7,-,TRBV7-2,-,TGTGCCAGCAGCTTCGGGGGGCCCTCGGGCGAGCAGTACTTC,CASSFGGPSGEQYF
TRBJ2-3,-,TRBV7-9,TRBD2,TGTGCCAGCAGCTTAATGGCGGGGGGCCGTACAGATACGCAGTATTTT,CASSLMAGGRTDTQYF
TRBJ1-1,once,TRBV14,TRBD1,TGTGCCAGCCGGGGACAGGGACGTACTGAAGCTTTCTTT,CASRGQGRTEAFF
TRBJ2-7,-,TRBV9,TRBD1,TGTGCCAGCAGCCCCCAGACAGGGGGCTCCTACGAGCAGTACTTC,CASSPQTGGSYEQYF
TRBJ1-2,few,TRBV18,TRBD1,TGTGCCAGCTCACCCGGGACAGGGGGAGACTATGGCTACACCTTC,CASSPGTGGDYGYTF
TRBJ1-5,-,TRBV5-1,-,TGCGCCAGCAGCTTTACAGGGCTGGAGCAGCCCCAGCATTTT,CASSFTGLEQPQHF
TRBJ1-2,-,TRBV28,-,TGTGCCAGCACCTCGGAGGATAACTATGGCTACACCTTC,CASTSEDNYGYTF
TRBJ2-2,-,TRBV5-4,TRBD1,TGTGCCAGCAGCTCCCGGGACAGGGGGAACACCGGGGAGCTGTTTTTT,CASSSRDRGNTGELFF
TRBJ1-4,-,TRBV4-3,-,TGCGCCAGCAGCCGGGGCGGGGGGCGCGGGAATGAAAAACTGTTTTTT,CASSRGGGRGNEKLFF
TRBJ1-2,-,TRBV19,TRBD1,TGTGCCAGTAGCCTGGGACAGTTTAATGGCTACACCTTC,CASSLGQFNGYTF
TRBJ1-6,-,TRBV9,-,TGTGCCAGCAGCGTAGGCACAGAATATAATTCACCCCTCCACTTT,CASSVGTEYNSPLHF
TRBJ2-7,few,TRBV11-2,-,TGTGCCAGCAGCCAGGTAGGCTCCTACGAGCAGTACTTC,CASSQVGSYEQYF
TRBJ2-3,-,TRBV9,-,TGTGCCAGCAGCGTTGAGGTTAGTGATACGCAGTATTTT,CASSVEVSDTQYF
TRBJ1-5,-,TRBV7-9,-,TGTGCCAGCAGCCCGGCGGGGGGTAGCAATCAGCCCCAGCATTTT,CASSPAGGSNQPQHF
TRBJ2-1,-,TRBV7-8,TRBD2,TGTGCCAGCACCCCTCCGGGACTAGCGGGGGGATACATGAATGAGCAGTTCTTC,CASTPPGLAGGYMNEQFF
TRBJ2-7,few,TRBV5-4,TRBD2,TGTGCCAGCAGCTTGACTAGCGGGGGGCCCGCCTACGAGCAGTACTTC,CASSLTSGGPAYEQYF